This T cell receptor (beta chain) was found in a study of CD8+CD57+ T cells in acquired aplastic anemia. Previously, flow cytometry had revealed CD8+CD57+ cell expansion in the patients chosen for sequencing. This clonotype was recorded at least ten times. CDR1 SGHTA and CDR2 FQGNSA come from the germline V gene. CDR3 length equals 15 residues. The germline V and J ends were trimmed by 0 bases and 9 bases, with 12 bases remaining between them. Genomic DNA acted as the template from which TCR beta VDJ combination and CDR3 sequence profiling were carried out. TCRdb re-derived calls from the reads in MiXCR, one entry per CDR3 protein. Of about 200,000 distinct CDR3 sequences listed, about half are singletons.

Material for sequencing was sorted CD4+, CD8+, or CD8+CD57+ T cells (not recorded which) from PBMCs. This receptor was obtained from a human donor with aplastic anemia. The rearrangement joins TRBV7-2 to TRBJ1-6; perhaps TRBD1 as D (5 bases). CDR3 residues: CASSLAMGQVSPLHF. As DNA, the CDR3 is TGTGCCAGCAGCTTAGCCATGGGGCAGGTTTCACCCCTCCACTTT.